Shown below are 9 T cell receptor beta chains from a single sample sequenced in a study of OX40 agonist ivuxolimab in advanced cancers. Produced via immunoSEQ multiplex PCR; TCRdb's table is partial and in-frame only. Counted here are tens of thousands of clones, roughly 87% occurring once; the ten biggest clones make up 45% to 65%. Sample: CD4+ or CD8+ T cells sorted from blood, taken in a trial of the OX40 agonist ivuxolimab. The receptors originated from an adult with an advanced solid tumor such as melanoma, head and neck, liver or kidney cancer.

This clone showed up just once. The chain employs TRBV15 and TRBJ1-5; no firm D call. Germline CDR1 LNHNV, CDR2 YYDKDF (reference sequence). Trimming left V 6 bases short and J 3 bases short, with 15 bases between. The CDR3 loop spans 15 amino acids. CDR3 bases: TGTGCCACCAGTTCCCATGACCAGTCCAATCAGCCCCAGCATTTT. Protein product: CATSSHDQSNQPQHF.

On this clone itself: Mismatch with germline at one junction end may stem from a read error. This rearrangement joins TRBV7-7 to TRBJ1-3; no reliable D call. There are 18 residues in the CDR3. In germline, CDR1 is SSHAT, CDR2 FNYEAQ (reference sequence). The CDR3 sequence: CASSLGVVRPHGGNTIYF. CDR3 in DNA: TGTGCTAGCAGCTTAGGTGTTGTCAGACCCCACGGGGGAAACACCATATATTTT.

The table lists this clone with a few counts. The chain combines TRBV28 with TRBJ1-1; unclear D gene. Germline values: CDR1 MDHEN, CDR2 SYDVKM. V was trimmed by 7 bases and J by 1 base, leaving 10 bases between them. There are 13 residues in the CDR3. The CDR3 sequence: CASTGTGNTEAFF. CDR3 sequence (DNA): TGTGCCAGCACTGGCACGGGGAACACTGAAGCTTTCTTT.

This clone was observed once. The chain recombines TRBV13 with TRBJ1-4; 8 bases are shared with TRBD1. This CDR3 contains 19 residues. The germline V gene encodes CDR1 PRHDT and CDR2 FYEKMQ (reference sequence). V lost 5 bases and J lost 8; bases outside the gene matches: 22. The CDR3, as DNA: TGTGCCAGCAGCACCCGCGCCCTGACAGGGGCCGGTTTAGAGGAAAAACTGTTTTTT. It specifies CASSTRALTGAGLEEKLFF.

The chain couples TRBV7-9 to TRBJ1-2; D may be TRBD1 (5 bases). Trimming took 2 bases from V and 4 from J, leaving 14 bases between them. The CDR3 is 15 residues long. Germline V gene data show CDR1 as SEHNR and CDR2 as FQNEAQ (reference sequence). CDR3 loop: CASSLQADRSYGYTF. CDR3 nucleotides: TGTGCCAGCAGCTTACAGGCTGACAGAAGCTATGGCTACACCTTC.

The genes are TRBV28 and TRBJ2-5; possibly TRBD1 for D (5 bases). V was pared by 3 bases and J by 5 bases, with 10 bases between. The CDR3 spans 13 residues. The germline gives CDR1 MDHEN, CDR2 SYDVKM. As DNA, the CDR3 is TGTGCCAGCAGTTTTCAGGGTGGGGAGACCCAGTACTTC. Translating gives CASSFQGGETQYF.

The rearrangement links TRBV6-1 to TRBJ2-3; possible D gene TRBD2, 5 bases. This CDR3 region has 15 residues. V lost 2 bases and J 3 bases, leaving 12 bases between the germline ends. Looked up from germline, CDR1 is MNHNS and CDR2 is SASEGT. The CDR3 coding sequence is TGTGCCAGCAGTGAAACTCAGCGGTTAACAGATACGCAGTATTTT. This translates into CASSETQRLTDTQYF.

The V gene is TRBV30, the J gene TRBJ2-3; the match to TRBD1 covers 12 bases. This CDR3 contains 15 residues. The germline V gene has CDR1 GTSNPN and CDR2 SVGIG (reference sequence). The ends lost 4 bases at V and 5 bases at J; junction bases unmatched: 7. This CDR3 is CAWNRGQGAGDTQYF. Written as DNA, the CDR3 is TGTGCCTGGAATCGGGGACAGGGGGCGGGAGATACGCAGTATTTT.

CDR3 DNA: TGTGCCAGCAGTTCGCAGGGTCAAGAGACCCAGTACTTC. It translates to CASSSQGQETQYF. The chain recombines TRBV27 with TRBJ2-5; TRBD1 is a possible D gene (5 bases). The V and J ends lost 4 bases and 2 bases respectively, with 8 bases between them. CDR1 is MNHEY and CDR2 is SMNVEV in the germline V gene (reference sequence). The CDR3 has 13 amino acids.